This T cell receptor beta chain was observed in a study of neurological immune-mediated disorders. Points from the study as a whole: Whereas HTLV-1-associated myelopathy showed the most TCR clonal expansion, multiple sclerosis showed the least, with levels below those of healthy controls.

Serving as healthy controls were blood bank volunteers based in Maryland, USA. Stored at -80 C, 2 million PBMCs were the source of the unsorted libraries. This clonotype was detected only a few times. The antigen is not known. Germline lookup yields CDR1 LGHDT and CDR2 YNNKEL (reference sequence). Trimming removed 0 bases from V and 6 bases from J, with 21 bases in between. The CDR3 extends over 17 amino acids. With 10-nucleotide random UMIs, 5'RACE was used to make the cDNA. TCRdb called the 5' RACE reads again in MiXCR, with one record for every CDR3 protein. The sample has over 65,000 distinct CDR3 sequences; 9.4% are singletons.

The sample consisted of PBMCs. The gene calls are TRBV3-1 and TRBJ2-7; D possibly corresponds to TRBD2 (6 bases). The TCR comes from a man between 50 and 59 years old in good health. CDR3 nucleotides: TGTGCCAGCAGCCAAGATCAGGGAGGCCGGGGAGACTGCGAGCAGTACTTC. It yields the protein CASSQDQGGRGDCEQYF.